These 2 T cell receptor beta chains were all obtained from the same sample, sequenced in a study of regulatory T cells in long-lasting Graves disease. To make TCR beta libraries, researchers used iRepertoire HTBI primers and Arm-PCR of CDR3 regions. TCRdb recomputed calls from the multiplex PCR reads with MiXCR, one row per CDR3 protein. Among over 650,000 distinct CDR3 sequences listed, around 30% were seen once. Time point indicated: persistent/refractory GD, antithyroid drugs over 5 years with positive TRAb. RNA from PBMCs was the source of the TCR library. The source material was peripheral blood mononuclear cells (PBMCs), sampled when the disease was refractory, from a patient treated with antithyroid drugs. The source is a female donor with Graves disease.

This clonotype has a count of ten or more. This CDR3 is CASSLWWGQEAFF. CDR3 in DNA: TGTGCCAGCAGTTTATGGTGGGGGCAGGAAGCTTTCTTT. The rearrangement joins TRBV27 to TRBJ1-1; TRBD1 is a possible D gene (6 bases). CDR3 length: 13 amino acids. CDR1 is MNHEY and CDR2 is SMNVEV in the germline V gene (reference sequence). The V end was cut by 1 base, the J end by 8 bases, with 11 bases between.

There are a few counts of this clonotype. This rearrangement joins TRBV15 to TRBJ1-3; no clear D. The CDR3 has 17 amino acids. Germline V CDR1 and CDR2: LNHNV, YYDKDF (reference sequence). V was cut by 1 base and J by 0 bases, with 13 bases left in between. CDR3 bases: TGTGCCACCAGCAGAGGGAGAGGGTCAAACTCTGGAAACACCATATATTTT. It codes for CATSRGRGSNSGNTIYF.